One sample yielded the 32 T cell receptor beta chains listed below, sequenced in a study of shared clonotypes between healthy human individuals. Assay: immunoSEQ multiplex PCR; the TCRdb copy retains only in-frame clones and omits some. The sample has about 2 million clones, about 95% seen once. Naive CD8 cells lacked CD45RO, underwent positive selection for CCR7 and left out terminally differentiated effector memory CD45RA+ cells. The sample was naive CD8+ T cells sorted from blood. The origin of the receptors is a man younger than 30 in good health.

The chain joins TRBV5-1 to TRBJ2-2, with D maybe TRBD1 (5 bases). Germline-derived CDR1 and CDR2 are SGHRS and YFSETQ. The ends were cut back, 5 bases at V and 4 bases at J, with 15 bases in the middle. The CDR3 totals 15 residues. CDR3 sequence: CASRTKDTGTGELFF. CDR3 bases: TGCGCCAGCAGAACGAAGGACACGGGCACCGGGGAGCTGTTTTTT.

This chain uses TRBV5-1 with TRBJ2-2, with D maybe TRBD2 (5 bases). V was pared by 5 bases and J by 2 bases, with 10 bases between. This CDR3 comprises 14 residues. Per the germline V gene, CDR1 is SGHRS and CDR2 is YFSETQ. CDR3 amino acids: CASSLRANTGELFF. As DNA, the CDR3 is TGCGCCAGCAGTTTGAGGGCTAACACCGGGGAGCTGTTTTTT. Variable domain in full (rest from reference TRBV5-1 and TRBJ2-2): KAGVTQTPRYLIKTRGQQVTLSCSPISGHRSVSWYQQTPGQGLQFLFEYFSETQRNKGNFPGRFSGRQFSNSRSEMNVSTLELGDSALYLCASSLRANTGELFFGEGSRLTVL.

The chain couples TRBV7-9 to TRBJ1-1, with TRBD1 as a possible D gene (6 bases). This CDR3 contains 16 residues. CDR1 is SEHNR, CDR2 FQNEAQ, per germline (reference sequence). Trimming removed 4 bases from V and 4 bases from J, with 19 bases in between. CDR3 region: CASSSYGGGAVTEAFF. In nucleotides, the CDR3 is TGTGCCAGCAGCTCCTACGGGGGGGGCGCGGTCACTGAAGCTTTCTTT.

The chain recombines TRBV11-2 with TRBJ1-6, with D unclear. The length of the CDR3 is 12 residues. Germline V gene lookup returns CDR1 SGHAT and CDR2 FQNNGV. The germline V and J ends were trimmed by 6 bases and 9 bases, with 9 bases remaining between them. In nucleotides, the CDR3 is TGTGCCAGCAGGGGTGATAGTTCACCCCTCCACTTT. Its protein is CASRGDSSPLHF.

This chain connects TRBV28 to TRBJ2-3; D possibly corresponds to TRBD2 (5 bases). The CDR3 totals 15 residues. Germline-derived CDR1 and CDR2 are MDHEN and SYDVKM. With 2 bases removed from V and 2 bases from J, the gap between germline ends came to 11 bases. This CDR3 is CASSLALDFTDTQYF. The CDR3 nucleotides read TGTGCCAGCAGTTTAGCCCTGGACTTCACAGATACGCAGTATTTT. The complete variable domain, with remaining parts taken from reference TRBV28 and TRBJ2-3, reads DVKVTQSSRYLVKRTGEKVFLECVQDMDHENMFWYRQDPGLGLRLIYFSYDVKMKEKGDIPEGYSVSREKKERFSLILESASTNQTSMYLCASSLALDFTDTQYFGPGTRLTVL.

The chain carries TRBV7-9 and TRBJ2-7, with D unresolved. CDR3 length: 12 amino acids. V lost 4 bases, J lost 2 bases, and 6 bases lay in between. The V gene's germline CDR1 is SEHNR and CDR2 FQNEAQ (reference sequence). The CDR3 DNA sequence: TGTGCCAGCAGCTGGGCCGCCTACGAGCAGTACTTC. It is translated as CASSWAAYEQYF.

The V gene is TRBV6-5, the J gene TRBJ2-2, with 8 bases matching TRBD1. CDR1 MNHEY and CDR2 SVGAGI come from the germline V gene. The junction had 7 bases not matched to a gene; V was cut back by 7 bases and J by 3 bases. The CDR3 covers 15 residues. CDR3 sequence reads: CASMDRDPYTGELFF. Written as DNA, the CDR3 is TGTGCCAGCATGGACAGGGACCCCTACACCGGGGAGCTGTTTTTT.

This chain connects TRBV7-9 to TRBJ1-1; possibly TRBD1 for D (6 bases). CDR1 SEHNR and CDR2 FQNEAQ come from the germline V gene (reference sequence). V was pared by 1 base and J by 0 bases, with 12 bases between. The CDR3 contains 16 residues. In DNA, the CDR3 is TGTGCCAGCAGCTTAGAGGTAGGGGGAATGAACACTGAAGCTTTCTTT. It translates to CASSLEVGGMNTEAFF.

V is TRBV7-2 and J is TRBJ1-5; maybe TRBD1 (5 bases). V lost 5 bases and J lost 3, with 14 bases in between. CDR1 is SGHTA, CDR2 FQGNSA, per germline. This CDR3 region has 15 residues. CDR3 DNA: TGTGCCAGCAGCGGAGAACAGGATTACAATCAGCCCCAGCATTTT. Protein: CASSGEQDYNQPQHF.

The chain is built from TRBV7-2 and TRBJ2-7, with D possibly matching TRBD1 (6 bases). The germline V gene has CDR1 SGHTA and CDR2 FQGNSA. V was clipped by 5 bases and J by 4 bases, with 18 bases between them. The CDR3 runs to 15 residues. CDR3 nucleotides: TGTGCCAGCAGCCAGGGGACGGACTGGAGTTACGAGCAGTACTTC. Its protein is CASSQGTDWSYEQYF.

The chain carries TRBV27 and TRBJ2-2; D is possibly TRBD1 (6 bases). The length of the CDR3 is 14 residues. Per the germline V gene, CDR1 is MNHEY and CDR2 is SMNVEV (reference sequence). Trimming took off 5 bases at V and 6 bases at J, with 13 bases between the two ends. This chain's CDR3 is CASSTTGYPGELFF. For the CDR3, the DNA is TGTGCCAGCAGTACCACAGGGTACCCCGGGGAGCTGTTTTTT.

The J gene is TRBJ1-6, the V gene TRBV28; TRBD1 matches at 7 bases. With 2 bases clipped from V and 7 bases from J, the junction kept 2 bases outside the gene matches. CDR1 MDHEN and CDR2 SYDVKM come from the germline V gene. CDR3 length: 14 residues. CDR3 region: CASSLDRVNSPLHF. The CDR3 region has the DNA TGTGCCAGCAGTTTAGACAGGGTAAATTCACCCCTCCACTTT.

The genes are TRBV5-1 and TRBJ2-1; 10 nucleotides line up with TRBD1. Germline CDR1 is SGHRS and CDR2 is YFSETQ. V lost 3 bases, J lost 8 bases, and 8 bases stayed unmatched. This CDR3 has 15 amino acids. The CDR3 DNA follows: TGCGCCAGCAGCTGGGGTAATGACAGGGGGCATGAGCAGTTCTTC. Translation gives CASSWGNDRGHEQFF.

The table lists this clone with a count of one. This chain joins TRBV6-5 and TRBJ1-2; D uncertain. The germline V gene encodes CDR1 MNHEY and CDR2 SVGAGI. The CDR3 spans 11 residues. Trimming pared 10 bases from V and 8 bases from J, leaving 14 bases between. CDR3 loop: CATLMGKGYTF. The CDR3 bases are TGTGCCACCCTGATGGGGAAAGGCTACACCTTC.

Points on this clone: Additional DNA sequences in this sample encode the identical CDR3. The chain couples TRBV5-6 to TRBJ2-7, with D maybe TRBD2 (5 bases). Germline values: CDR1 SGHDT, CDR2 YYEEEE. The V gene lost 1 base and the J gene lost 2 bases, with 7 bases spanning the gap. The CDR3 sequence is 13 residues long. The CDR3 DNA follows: TGTGCCAGCAGCTTGTCCGGGGCCTACGAGCAGTACTTC. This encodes CASSLSGAYEQYF.

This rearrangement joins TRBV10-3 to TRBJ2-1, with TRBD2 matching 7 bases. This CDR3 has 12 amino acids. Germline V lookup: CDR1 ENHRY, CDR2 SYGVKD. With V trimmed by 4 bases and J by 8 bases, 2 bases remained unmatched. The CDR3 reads CAISGTSYEQFF. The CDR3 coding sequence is TGTGCCATCAGTGGGACTAGTTATGAGCAGTTCTTC.

The CDR3 DNA sequence: TGTGCCAGCAGTCCTAGCGGCGGCGAAGTGGGCGGGGAGCTGTTTTTT. This gives the protein CASSPSGGEVGGELFF. This chain uses TRBV27 with TRBJ2-2; TRBD2 aligns across 7 bases. V shed 5 bases, J shed 7 bases, and the junction held 13 bases outside the gene matches. The CDR3 length is 16 residues. Germline CDR1 is MNHEY and CDR2 is SMNVEV (reference sequence).

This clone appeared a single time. As DNA, the CDR3 is TGTGCCAGCAGCTTGGGTGGGACAAAGAATCAGCCCCAGCATTTT. Protein product: CASSLGGTKNQPQHF. V is TRBV5-6 and J is TRBJ1-5; tentative D call: TRBD1 (6 bases). V was trimmed by 0 bases and J by 4 bases, leaving 11 bases between them. The germline CDR1 and CDR2 sequences are SGHDT and YYEEEE. This CDR3 comprises 15 residues.

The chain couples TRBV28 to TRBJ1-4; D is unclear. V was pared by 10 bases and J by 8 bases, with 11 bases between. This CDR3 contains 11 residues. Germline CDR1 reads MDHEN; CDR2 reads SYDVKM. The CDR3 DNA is TGTGCCACTTCAATAGGGGAAAAACTGTTTTTT. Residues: CATSIGEKLFF.

The CDR3 here is CASSLAKGISYEQYF. Here the CDR3 DNA reads TGTGCCAGCAGCTTAGCGAAGGGAATCTCCTACGAGCAGTACTTC. This chain links TRBV7-6 with TRBJ2-7, with D unresolved. CDR3 length: 15 residues. The germline V gene encodes CDR1 SGHVS and CDR2 FNYEAQ. V lost 0 bases to trimming and J lost 0 bases, with 9 bases between them.

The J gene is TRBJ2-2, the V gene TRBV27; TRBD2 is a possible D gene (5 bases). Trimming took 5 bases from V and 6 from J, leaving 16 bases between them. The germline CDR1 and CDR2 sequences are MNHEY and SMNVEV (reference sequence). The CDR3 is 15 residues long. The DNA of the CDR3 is TGTGCCAGCAGTCCCAGGTCGAGGGCGGCCGGGGAGCTGTTTTTT. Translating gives CASSPRSRAAGELFF.

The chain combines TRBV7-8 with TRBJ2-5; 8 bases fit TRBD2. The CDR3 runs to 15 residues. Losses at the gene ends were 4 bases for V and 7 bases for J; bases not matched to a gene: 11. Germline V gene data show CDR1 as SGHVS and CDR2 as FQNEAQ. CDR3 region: CASSSTSGGAGTQYF. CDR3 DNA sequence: TGTGCCAGCAGCTCAACTAGCGGCGGGGCTGGGACCCAGTACTTC.

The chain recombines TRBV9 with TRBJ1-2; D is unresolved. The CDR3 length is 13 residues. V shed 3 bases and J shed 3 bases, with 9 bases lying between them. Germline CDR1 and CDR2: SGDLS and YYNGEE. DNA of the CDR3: TGTGCCAGCAGCGAGGGAGCCGACTATGGCTACACCTTC. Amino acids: CASSEGADYGYTF. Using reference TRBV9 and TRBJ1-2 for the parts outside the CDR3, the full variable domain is DSGVTQTPKHLITATGQRVTLRCSPRSGDLSVYWYQQSLDQGLQFLIQYYNGEERAKGNILERFSAQQFPDLHSELNLSSLELGDSALYFCASSEGADYGYTFGSGTRLTVV.

Here the CDR3 DNA reads TGTGCCAGCAGCGTACGACCGGAGCTGTTTTTT. Its translation: CASSVRPELFF. The rearrangement uses TRBV2 and TRBJ2-2; D gene unclear. Germline values: CDR1 SNHLY, CDR2 FYNNEI. V lost 6 bases to trimming and J lost 10 bases, with 9 bases between them. The CDR3 runs 11 residues.

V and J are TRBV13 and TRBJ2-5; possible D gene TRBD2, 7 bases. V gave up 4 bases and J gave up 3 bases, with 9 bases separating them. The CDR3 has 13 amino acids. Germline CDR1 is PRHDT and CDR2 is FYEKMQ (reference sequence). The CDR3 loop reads CASSWGGEETQYF. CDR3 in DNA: TGTGCCAGCAGCTGGGGGGGCGAAGAGACCCAGTACTTC.

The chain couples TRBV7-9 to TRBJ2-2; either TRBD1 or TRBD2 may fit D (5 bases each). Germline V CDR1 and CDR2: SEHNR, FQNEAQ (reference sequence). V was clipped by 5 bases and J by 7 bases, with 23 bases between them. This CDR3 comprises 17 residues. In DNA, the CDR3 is TGTGCCAGCAGCCCCTTAAACTTGGGGGAGCGAGGCGGGGAGCTGTTTTTT. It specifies CASSPLNLGERGGELFF.

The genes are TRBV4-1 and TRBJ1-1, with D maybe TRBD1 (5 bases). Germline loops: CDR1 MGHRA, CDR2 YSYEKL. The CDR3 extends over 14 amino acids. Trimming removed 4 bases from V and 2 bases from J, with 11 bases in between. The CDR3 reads CASSLREGNTEAFF. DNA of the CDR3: TGCGCCAGCAGCCTCAGGGAGGGAAACACTGAAGCTTTCTTT.

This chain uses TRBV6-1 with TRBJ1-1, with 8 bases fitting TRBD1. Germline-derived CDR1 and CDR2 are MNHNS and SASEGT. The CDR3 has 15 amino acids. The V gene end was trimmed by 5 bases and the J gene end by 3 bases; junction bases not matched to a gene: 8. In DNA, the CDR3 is TGTGCCAGCAGTCCCCACAGGGGGGGCGACACTGAAGCTTTCTTT. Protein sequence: CASSPHRGGDTEAFF.

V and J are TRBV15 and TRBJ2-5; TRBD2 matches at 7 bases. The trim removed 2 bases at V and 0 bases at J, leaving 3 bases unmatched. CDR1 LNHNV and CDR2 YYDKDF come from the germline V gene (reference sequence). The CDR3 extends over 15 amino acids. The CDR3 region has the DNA TGTGCCACCAGCAGAAGCGGGGAGCACCAAGAGACCCAGTACTTC. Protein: CATSRSGEHQETQYF. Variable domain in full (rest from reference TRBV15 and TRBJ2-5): DAMVIQNPRYQVTQFGKPVTLSCSQTLNHNVMYWYQQKSSQAPKLLFHYYDKDFNNEADTPDNFQSRRPNTSFCFLDIRSPGLGDTAMYLCATSRSGEHQETQYFGPGTRLLVL.

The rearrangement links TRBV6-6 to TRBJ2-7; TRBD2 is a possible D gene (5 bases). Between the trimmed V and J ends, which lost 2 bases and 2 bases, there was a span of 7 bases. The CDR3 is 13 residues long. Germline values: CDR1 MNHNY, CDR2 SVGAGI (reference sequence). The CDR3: CASSYGRPYEQYF. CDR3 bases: TGTGCCAGCAGTTACGGGAGACCCTACGAGCAGTACTTC.

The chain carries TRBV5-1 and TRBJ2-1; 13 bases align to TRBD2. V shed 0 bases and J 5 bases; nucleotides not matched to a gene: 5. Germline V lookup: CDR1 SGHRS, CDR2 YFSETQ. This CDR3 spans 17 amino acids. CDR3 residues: CASSLDPTSGGDNEQFF. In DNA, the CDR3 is TGCGCCAGCAGCTTGGACCCAACTAGCGGGGGGGACAATGAGCAGTTCTTC. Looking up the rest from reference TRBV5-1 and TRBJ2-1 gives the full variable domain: KAGVTQTPRYLIKTRGQQVTLSCSPISGHRSVSWYQQTPGQGLQFLFEYFSETQRNKGNFPGRFSGRQFSNSRSEMNVSTLELGDSALYLCASSLDPTSGGDNEQFFGPGTRLTVL.

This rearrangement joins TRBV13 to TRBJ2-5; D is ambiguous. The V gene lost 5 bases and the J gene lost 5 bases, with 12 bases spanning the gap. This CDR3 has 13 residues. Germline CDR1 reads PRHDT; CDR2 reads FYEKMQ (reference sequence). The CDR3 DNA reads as TGTGCCAGCAGCAACCCTAGTGGCGAGACCCAGTACTTC. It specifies CASSNPSGETQYF.